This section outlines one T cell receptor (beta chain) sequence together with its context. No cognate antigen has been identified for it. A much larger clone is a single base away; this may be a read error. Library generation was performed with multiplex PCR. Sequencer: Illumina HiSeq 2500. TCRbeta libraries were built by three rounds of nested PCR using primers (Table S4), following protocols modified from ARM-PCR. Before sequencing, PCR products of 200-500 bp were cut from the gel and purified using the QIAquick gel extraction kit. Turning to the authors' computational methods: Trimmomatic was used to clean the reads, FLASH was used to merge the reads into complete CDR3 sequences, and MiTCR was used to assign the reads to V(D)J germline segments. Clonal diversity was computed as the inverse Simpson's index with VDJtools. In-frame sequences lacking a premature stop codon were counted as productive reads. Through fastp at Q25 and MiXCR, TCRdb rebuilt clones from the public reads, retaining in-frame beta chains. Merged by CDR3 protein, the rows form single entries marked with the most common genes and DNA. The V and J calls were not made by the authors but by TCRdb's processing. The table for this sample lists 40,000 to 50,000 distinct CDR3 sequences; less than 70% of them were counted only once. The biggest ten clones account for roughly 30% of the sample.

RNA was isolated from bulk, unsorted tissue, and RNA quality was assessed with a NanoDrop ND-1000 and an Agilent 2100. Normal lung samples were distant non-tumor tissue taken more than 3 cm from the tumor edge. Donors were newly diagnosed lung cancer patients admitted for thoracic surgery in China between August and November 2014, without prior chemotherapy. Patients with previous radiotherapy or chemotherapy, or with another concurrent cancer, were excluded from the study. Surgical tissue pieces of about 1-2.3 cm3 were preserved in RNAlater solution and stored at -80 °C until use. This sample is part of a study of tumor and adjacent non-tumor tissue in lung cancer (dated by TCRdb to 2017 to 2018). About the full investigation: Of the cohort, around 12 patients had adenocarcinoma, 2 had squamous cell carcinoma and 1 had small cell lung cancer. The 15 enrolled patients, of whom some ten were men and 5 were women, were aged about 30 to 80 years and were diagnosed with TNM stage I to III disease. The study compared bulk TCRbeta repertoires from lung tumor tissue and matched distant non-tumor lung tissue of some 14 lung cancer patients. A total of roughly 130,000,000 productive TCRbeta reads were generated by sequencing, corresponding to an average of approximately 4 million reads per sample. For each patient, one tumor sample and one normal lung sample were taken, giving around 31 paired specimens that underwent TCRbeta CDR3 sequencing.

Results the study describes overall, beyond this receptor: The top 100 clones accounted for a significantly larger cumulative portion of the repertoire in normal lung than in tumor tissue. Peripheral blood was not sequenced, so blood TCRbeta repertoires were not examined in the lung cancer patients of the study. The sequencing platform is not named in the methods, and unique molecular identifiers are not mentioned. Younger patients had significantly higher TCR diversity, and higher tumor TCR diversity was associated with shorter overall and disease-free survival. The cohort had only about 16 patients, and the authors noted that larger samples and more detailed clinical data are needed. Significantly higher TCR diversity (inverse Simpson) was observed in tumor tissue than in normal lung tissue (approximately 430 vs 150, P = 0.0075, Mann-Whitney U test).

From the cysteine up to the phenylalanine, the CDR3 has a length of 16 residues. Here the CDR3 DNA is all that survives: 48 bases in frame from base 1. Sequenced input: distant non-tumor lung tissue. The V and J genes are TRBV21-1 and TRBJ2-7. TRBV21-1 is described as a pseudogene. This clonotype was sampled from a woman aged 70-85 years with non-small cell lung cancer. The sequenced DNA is TGTGCCAGCAACAAAGCGCTTTCGAGTTTACCCTACGAGCAGTACTTC. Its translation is CASNKALSSLPYEQYF.